This T cell receptor (beta chain) is from a study of blood T cells in healthy people across ages. Trimming stripped 6 bases from V and 5 bases from J, with 11 bases between. This CDR3 spans 13 amino acids. Germline values: CDR1 LGHNT, CDR2 FRNRAP. This clonotype was picked up a small number of times. It was with a sample-barcoded 5' primer and a J-beta primer mix that a second PCR of roughly 7 to 11 cycles was run. TCRdb re-called the 5' RACE reads through MiXCR, storing one row per CDR3 protein. The data show some 690,000 distinct CDR3 sequences, with around a fifth seen just once and around 21% held by the top ten.

Sequences were obtained from blood. The receptor was derived from an older man in good health. The gene calls are TRBV12-5 and TRBJ1-5; D is uncertain. CDR3 in amino acids: CASGPGAYQPQHF. The CDR3 DNA reads as TGTGCTAGTGGCCCGGGTGCCTATCAGCCCCAGCATTTT.